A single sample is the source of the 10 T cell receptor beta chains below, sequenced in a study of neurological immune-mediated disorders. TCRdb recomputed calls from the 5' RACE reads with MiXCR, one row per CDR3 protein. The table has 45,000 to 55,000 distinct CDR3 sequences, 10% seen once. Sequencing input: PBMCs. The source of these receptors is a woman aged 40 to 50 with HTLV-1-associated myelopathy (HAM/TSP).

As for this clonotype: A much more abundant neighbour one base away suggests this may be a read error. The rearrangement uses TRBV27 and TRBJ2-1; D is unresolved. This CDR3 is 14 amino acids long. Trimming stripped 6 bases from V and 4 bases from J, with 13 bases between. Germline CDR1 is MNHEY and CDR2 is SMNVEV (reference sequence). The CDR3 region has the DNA TGTGCCAGCAGAAGACGGTGTTTATACAATGAGCAGTTCTTC. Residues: CASRRRCLYNEQFF.

For the CDR3, the DNA is TGTGCCAGCAGTCGACAGGGGGCAAGGTTTGAAAAACTGTTTTTT. Residues: CASSRQGARFEKLFF. V gene TRBV2 combines with J gene TRBJ1-4, with TRBD1 identical over 10 bases. Losses at the gene ends were 5 bases for V and 7 bases for J; bases not matched to a gene: 7. This CDR3 region has 15 residues. Germline-derived CDR1 and CDR2 are SNHLY and FYNNEI.

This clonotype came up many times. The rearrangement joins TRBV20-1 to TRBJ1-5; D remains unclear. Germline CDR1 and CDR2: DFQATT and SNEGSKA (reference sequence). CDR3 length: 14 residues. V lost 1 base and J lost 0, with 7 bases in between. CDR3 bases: TGCAGTGCTAGAGGCCTTATTAGCAATCAGCCCCAGCATTTT. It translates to CSARGLISNQPQHF.

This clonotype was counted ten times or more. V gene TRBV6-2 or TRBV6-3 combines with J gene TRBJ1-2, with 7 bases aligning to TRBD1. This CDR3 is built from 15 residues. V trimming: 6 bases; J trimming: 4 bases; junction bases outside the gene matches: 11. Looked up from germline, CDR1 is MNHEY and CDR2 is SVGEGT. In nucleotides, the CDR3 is TGTGCCAGCAGAAGCGGACAGGTGGGGACCTATGGCTACACCTTC. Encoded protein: CASRSGQVGTYGYTF.

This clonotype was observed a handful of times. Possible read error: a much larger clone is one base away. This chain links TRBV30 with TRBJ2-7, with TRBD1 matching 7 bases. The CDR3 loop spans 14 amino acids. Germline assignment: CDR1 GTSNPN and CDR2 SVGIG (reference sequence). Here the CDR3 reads CAWSPSGQTYGQYF. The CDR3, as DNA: TGTGCCTGGAGCCCATCGGGACAGACCTACGGGCAGTACTTC.

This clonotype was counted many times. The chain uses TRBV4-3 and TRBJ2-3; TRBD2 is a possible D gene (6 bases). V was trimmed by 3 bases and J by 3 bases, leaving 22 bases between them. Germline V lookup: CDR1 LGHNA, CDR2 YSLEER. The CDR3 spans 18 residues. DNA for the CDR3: TGCGCCAGCAGCCAGATTGGGGCCCGGGCGGGGTGGACAGATACGCAGTATTTT. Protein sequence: CASSQIGARAGWTDTQYF.

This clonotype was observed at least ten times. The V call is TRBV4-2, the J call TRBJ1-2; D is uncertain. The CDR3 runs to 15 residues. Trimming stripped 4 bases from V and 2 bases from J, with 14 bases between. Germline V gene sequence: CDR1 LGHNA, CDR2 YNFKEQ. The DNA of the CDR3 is TGTGCCAGCAGCCCTTGGGCCGATCCAAACTATGGCTACACCTTC. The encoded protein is CASSPWADPNYGYTF.

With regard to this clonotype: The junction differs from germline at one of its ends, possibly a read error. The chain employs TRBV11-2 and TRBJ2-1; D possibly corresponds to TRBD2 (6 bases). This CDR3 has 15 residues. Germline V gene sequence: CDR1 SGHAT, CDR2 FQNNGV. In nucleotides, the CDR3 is TGTGTCAGCAGCATAGGTCCCCGGGAGCTCAATGAGCAGTTCTTC. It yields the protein CVSSIGPRELNEQFF.

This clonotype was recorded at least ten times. In DNA, the CDR3 is TGCGCCAGCAGCTTCGTGACTAACGACTACGAGCAGTACTTC. Translated, it gives CASSFVTNDYEQYF. The gene calls are TRBV5-1 and TRBJ2-7; possibly TRBD2 for D (5 bases). V gave up 2 bases and J gave up 3 bases, with 12 bases separating them. The CDR3 is 14 residues long. Germline V gene lookup returns CDR1 SGHRS and CDR2 YFSETQ.

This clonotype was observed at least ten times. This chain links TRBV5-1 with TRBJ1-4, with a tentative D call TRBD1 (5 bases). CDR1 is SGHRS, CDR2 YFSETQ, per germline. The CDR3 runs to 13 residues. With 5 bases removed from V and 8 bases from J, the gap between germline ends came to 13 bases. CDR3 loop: CASSIRVGEKLFF. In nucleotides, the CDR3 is TGCGCCAGCAGTATCAGGGTTGGCGAAAAACTGTTTTTT.